This T cell receptor beta chain is drawn from a study of CD8 T cells in Susac syndrome. Germline lookup yields CDR1 SGHRS and CDR2 YFSETQ. The CDR3 is 14 amino acids. V was pared by 0 bases and J by 1 base, with 7 bases between. Reverse transcription used about 0.45 to 1 ug RNA and random hexamers. Amplification of TCR beta CDR3 was carried out by immunoSEQ multiplex PCR, which covered 54 Vbeta and 13 Jbeta segments. TCRdb itself ran the immunoSEQ multiplex PCR reads through MiXCR, one entry per CDR3 protein. This sample carries 150,000 to 200,000 distinct CDR3 sequences, about 94% of them seen once, and the ten largest clones take roughly 0.14%.

Sequenced: CD4+ T cells from PBMCs. The rearrangement links TRBV5-1 to TRBJ2-5, with D tentatively TRBD2 (5 bases). This clonotype originated in a human donor in good health. The chain's CDR3 is CASSLALVQETQYF. The CDR3 nucleotides read TGCGCCAGCAGCTTGGCACTAGTCCAAGAGACCCAGTACTTC.